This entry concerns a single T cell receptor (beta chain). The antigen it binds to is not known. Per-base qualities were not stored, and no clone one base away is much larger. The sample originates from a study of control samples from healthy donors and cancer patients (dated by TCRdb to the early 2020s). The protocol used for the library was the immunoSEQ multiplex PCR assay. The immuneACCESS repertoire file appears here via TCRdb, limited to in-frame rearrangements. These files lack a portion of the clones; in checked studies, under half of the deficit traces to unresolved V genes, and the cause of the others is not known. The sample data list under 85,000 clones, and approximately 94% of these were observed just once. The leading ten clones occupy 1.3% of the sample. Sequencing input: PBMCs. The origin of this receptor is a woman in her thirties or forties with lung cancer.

The bases are TGTGCTAGTGGTCCCGGACAGTATGGCTACACCTTC. It translates as CASGPGQYGYTF. Here the chain combines TRBV12-5 and TRBJ1-2; tentative D gene TRBD1, with 6 bases matching. Per the germline V gene, LGHNT is the CDR1 and FRNRAP is the CDR2. From its cysteine to its phenylalanine, the CDR3 spans 12 amino acids. The read is trimmed to its CDR3 DNA, 36 bases read in frame from base 1. The V and J ends are trimmed by 5 bases and 5 bases, leaving 9 bases between them. With the portions outside the CDR3 filled from the reference TRBV12-5 and TRBJ1-2 genes, the complete variable region becomes DARVTQTPRHKVTEMGQEVTMRCQPILGHNTVFWYRQTMMQGLELLAYFRNRAPLDDSGMPKDRFSAEMPDATLATLKIQPSEPRDSAVYFCASGPGQYGYTFGSGTRLTVV.